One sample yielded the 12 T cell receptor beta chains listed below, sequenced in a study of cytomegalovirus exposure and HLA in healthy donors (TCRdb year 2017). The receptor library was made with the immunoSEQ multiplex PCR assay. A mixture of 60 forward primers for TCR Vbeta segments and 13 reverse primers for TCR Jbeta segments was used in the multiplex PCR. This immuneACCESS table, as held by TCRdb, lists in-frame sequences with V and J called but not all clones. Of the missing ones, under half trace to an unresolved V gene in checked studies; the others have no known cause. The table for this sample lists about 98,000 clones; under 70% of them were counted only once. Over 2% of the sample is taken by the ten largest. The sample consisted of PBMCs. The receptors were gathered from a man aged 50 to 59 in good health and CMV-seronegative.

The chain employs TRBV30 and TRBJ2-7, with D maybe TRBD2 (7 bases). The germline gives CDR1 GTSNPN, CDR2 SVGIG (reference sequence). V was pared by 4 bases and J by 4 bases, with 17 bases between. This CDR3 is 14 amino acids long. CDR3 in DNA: TGTGCCTGGACCCGGGGGGACAAGACTTACGAGCAGTACTTC. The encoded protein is CAWTRGDKTYEQYF.

CDR3 DNA sequence: TGTGCCAGCAGCTTAAAGGGACAGAACCTCGACGAGCAGTACTTC. This encodes CASSLKGQNLDEQYF. J is TRBJ2-5 and V is TRBV7-9; TRBD1 matches at 7 bases. The tail of the sequence fits TRBJ2-7 better, so the J call may be wrong. The germline V gene has CDR1 SEHNR and CDR2 FQNEAQ (reference sequence). There are 15 residues in the CDR3.

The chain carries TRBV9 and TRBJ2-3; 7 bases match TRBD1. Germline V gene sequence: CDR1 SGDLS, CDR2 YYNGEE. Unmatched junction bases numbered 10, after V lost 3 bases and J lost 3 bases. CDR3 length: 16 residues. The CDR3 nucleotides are TGTGCCAGCAGCGGACCGGGACAGTCGGGGACAGATACGCAGTATTTT. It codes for CASSGPGQSGTDTQYF.

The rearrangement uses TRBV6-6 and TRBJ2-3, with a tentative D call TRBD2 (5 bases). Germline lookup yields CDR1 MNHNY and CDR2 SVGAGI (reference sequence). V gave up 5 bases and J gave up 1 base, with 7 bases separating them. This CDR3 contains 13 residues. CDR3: CASSLRGTDTQYF. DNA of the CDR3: TGTGCCAGCAGTCTGAGGGGCACAGATACGCAGTATTTT.

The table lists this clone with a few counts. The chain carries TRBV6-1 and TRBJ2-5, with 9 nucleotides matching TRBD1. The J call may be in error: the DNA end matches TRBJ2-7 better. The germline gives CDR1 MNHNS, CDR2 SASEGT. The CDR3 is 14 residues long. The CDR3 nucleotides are TGTGCCAGCAGTGCTGGGACAGGGACCTACGAGCAGTACTTC. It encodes CASSAGTGTYEQYF.

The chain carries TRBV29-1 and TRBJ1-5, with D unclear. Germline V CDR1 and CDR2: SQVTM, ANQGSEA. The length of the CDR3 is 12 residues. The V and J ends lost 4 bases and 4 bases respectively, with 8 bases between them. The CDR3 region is CSVGGGNQPQHF. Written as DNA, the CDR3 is TGCAGCGTTGGAGGAGGGAATCAGCCCCAGCATTTT. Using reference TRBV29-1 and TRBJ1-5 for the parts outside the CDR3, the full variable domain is SAVISQKPSRDICQRGTSLTIQCQVDSQVTMMFWYRQQPGQSLTLIATANQGSEATYESGFVIDKFPISRPNLTFSTLTVSNMSPEDSSIYLCSVGGGNQPQHFGDGTRLSIL.

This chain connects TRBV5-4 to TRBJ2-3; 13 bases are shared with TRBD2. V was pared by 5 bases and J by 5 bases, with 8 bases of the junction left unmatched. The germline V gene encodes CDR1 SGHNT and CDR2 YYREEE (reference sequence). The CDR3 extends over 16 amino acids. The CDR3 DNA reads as TGTGCCAGCAGTAGCCGACGGACTAGCGGGGGAGATACGCAGTATTTT. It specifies CASSSRRTSGGDTQYF. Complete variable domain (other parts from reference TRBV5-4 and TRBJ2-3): ETGVTQSPTHLIKTRGQQVTLRCSSQSGHNTVSWYQQALGQGPQFIFQYYREEENGRGNFPPRFSGLQFPNYSSELNVNALELDDSALYLCASSSRRTSGGDTQYFGPGTRLTVL.

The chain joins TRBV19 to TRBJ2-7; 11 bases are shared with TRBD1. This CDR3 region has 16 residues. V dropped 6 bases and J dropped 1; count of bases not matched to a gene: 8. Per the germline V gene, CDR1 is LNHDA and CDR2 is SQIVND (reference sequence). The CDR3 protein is CASRQSGTGGSYEQYF. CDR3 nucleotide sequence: TGTGCCAGTAGGCAATCCGGGACAGGGGGATCCTACGAGCAGTACTTC.

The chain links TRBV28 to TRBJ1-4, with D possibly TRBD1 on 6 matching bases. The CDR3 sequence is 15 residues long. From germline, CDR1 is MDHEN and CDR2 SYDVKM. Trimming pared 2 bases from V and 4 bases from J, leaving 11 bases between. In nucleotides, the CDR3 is TGTGCCAGCAGTTTAGGGGGCTCGGGTAATGAAAAACTGTTTTTT. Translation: CASSLGGSGNEKLFF.

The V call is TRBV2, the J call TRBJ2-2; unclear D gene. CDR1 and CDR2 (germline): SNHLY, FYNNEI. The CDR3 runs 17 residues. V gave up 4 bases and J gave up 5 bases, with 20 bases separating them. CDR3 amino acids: CASSVGMSALGTGELFF. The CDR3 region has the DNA TGTGCCAGCAGTGTGGGTATGAGCGCCCTCGGTACCGGGGAGCTGTTTTTT. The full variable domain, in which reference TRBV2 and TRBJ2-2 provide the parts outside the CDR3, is EPEVTQTPSHQVTQMGQEVILRCVPISNHLYFYWYRQILGQKVEFLVSFYNNEISEKSEIFDDQFSVERPDGSNFTLKIRSTKLEDSAMYFCASSVGMSALGTGELFFGEGSRLTVL.

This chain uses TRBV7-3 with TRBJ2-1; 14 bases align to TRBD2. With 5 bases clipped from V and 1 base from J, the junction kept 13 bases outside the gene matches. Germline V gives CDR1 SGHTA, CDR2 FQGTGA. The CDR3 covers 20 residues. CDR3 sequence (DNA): TGTGCCAGCAGCGAACCGGGACTAGCGGGAGATGGGAGATCCTACAATGAGCAGTTCTTC. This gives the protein CASSEPGLAGDGRSYNEQFF. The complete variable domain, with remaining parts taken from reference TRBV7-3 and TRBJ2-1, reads GAGVSQTPSNKVTEKGKYVELRCDPISGHTALYWYRQSLGQGPEFLIYFQGTGAADDSGLPNDRFFAVRPEGSVSTLKIQRTERGDSAVYLCASSEPGLAGDGRSYNEQFFGPGTRLTVL.

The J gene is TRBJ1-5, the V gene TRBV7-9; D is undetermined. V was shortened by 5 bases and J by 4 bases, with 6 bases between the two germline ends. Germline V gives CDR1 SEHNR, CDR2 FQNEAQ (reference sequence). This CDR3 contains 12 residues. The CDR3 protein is CASSALNQPQHF. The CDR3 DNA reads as TGTGCCAGCAGCGCGTTAAATCAGCCCCAGCATTTT.